The 32 T cell receptor beta chains listed next were all sequenced from one sample in a study of CD8 T cells in Susac syndrome. Random hexamers were used to reverse transcribe 0.5 to 1 ug of RNA. Each CDR3 protein gets one entry after TCRdb re-called the immunoSEQ multiplex PCR reads with MiXCR. The data hold 90,000 to 150,000 distinct CDR3 sequences, with roughly 94% observed a single time. Sequences were obtained from CD4+ T cells from PBMCs. The receptors stem from a human donor in good health.

This sequence joins TRBV7-9 and TRBJ2-3; 7 bases align to TRBD2. The CDR3 extends over 15 amino acids. V lost 5 bases to trimming and J lost 2 bases; unmatched junction nucleotides: 7. Germline CDR1 and CDR2: SEHNR and FQNEAQ (reference sequence). DNA for the CDR3: TGTGCCAGCAGCGTCCCGGGAGGACTCACAGATACGCAGTATTTT. It specifies CASSVPGGLTDTQYF.

This clonotype was observed a single time. The chain uses TRBV27 and TRBJ2-7; 7 bases are a match to TRBD2. In germline, CDR1 is MNHEY, CDR2 SMNVEV (reference sequence). V shed 2 bases, J shed 0 bases, and the junction held 10 bases outside the gene matches. CDR3 length: 17 residues. The CDR3, as DNA: TGTGCCAGCAGTTTAGCCAAGGGACTATCCCGCTCCTACGAGCAGTACTTC. Residues: CASSLAKGLSRSYEQYF.

The chain combines TRBV10-3 with TRBJ2-1, with D perhaps assigned TRBD1 or TRBD2 (5 bases each). The length of the CDR3 is 14 residues. Germline CDR1 and CDR2: ENHRY and SYGVKD. V was shortened by 5 bases and J by 10 bases, with 18 bases between the two germline ends. For the CDR3, the DNA is TGTGCCATCAGTAACGGGGCAGCCCCTTACGAGCAGTTCTTC. It encodes CAISNGAAPYEQFF.

This chain joins TRBV20-1 and TRBJ2-1; D ambiguous. V lost 1 base and J lost 5, with 6 bases in between. The CDR3 extends over 12 amino acids. Germline CDR1 is DFQATT and CDR2 is SNEGSKA (reference sequence). This CDR3 reads CSARGLNNEQFF. The CDR3 DNA is TGCAGTGCTAGAGGGCTTAACAATGAGCAGTTCTTC.

This chain joins TRBV9 and TRBJ2-2; 13 nucleotides match TRBD2. Germline trimming cut 3 bases from V and 7 bases from J; bases unmatched to any gene: 3. Germline assignment: CDR1 SGDLS and CDR2 YYNGEE. The CDR3 spans 15 residues. DNA for the CDR3: TGTGCCAGCAGCGGGACTAGCGGGAGAAGCGGGGAGCTGTTTTTT. It encodes CASSGTSGRSGELFF. The full variable domain, rest sourced from reference TRBV9 and TRBJ2-2, is DSGVTQTPKHLITATGQRVTLRCSPRSGDLSVYWYQQSLDQGLQFLIQYYNGEERAKGNILERFSAQQFPDLHSELNLSSLELGDSALYFCASSGTSGRSGELFFGEGSRLTVL.

The chain employs TRBV14 and TRBJ2-4, with a weak D call TRBD1 (6 bases). The CDR3 covers 17 residues. Germline V gene data show CDR1 as SGHDN and CDR2 as FVKESK. The V gene lost 2 bases and the J gene lost 5 bases, with 19 bases spanning the gap. CDR3 nucleotide sequence: TGTGCCAGCAGCCAAACCAACAGGGCCCTCAAACAAAACATTCAGTACTTC. Protein product: CASSQTNRALKQNIQYF.

The chain joins TRBV6-2 or TRBV6-3 to TRBJ1-2; the D is unclear. V lost 6 bases and J lost 4, with 12 bases in between. Germline V CDR1 and CDR2: MNHEY, SVGEGT. The CDR3 extends over 13 amino acids. The CDR3 reads CASRQGPGYGYTF. The CDR3 region has the DNA TGTGCCAGCAGACAAGGGCCCGGCTATGGCTACACCTTC.

The CDR3, as DNA: TGTGCCAGCAGCGGCCGACAGGGTGGAGATTCACCCCTCCACTTT. Amino acids: CASSGRQGGDSPLHF. The rearrangement links TRBV9 to TRBJ1-6; 7 bases agree with TRBD1. After removal of 3 bases from V and 8 bases from J, the junction contained 8 bases not matched to a gene. CDR1 is SGDLS, CDR2 YYNGEE, per germline. The CDR3 is 15 residues long.

V gene TRBV6-6 combines with J gene TRBJ1-2; no clear D. The CDR3 has 13 amino acids. Germline V CDR1 and CDR2: MNHNY, SVGAGI (reference sequence). V dropped 8 bases and J dropped 7 bases, with 17 bases sitting between them. This CDR3 reads CASVGPLSSGYTF. CDR3 coding DNA: TGTGCCAGCGTCGGTCCCCTCTCTTCTGGCTACACCTTC.

V and J are TRBV12-3 or TRBV12-4 and TRBJ2-3, with 7 bases matching TRBD2. CDR3 length: 19 residues. The V and J ends lost 2 bases and 0 bases, in that order; junction bases with no gene match: 14. The DNA of the CDR3 is TGTGCCAGCAGTTTAAGGGGAGGGATGAGAGCGAAAAGCACAGATACGCAGTATTTT. Protein product: CASSLRGGMRAKSTDTQYF.

This clonotype was observed once. The chain couples TRBV7-2 to TRBJ2-5; unclear D gene. Trimming took 5 bases from V and 3 from J, leaving 10 bases between them. CDR1 is SGHTA, CDR2 FQGNSA, per germline. CDR3 length: 13 residues. The CDR3 here is CASSPRREETQYF. Written as DNA, the CDR3 is TGTGCCAGCAGCCCCAGAAGGGAAGAGACCCAGTACTTC. Complete variable domain (other parts from reference TRBV7-2 and TRBJ2-5): GAGVSQSPSNKVTEKGKDVELRCDPISGHTALYWYRQSLGQGLEFLIYFQGNSAPDKSGLPSDRFSAERTGGSVSTLTIQRTQQEDSAVYLCASSPRREETQYFGPGTRLLVL.

This chain links TRBV9 with TRBJ2-1; D possibly matches TRBD1 or TRBD2 (5 bases each). Germline values: CDR1 SGDLS, CDR2 YYNGEE. Trimming took 5 bases from V and 0 from J, leaving 15 bases between them. The CDR3 covers 16 residues. The CDR3 reads CASSLTGDVSYNEQFF. The CDR3 DNA is TGTGCCAGCAGTTTAACTGGGGACGTCTCCTACAATGAGCAGTTCTTC.

The V gene is TRBV6-1, the J gene TRBJ2-2, with D unresolved. This CDR3 has 14 amino acids. CDR1 and CDR2 (germline): MNHNS, SASEGT. Trimming removed 4 bases from V and 2 bases from J, with 8 bases in between. The CDR3 DNA sequence: TGTGCCAGCAGTGTAGAAACAAACACCGGGGAGCTGTTTTTT. This translates into CASSVETNTGELFF.

The chain couples TRBV7-9 to TRBJ2-7; either TRBD1 or TRBD2 may fit D (6 bases each). This CDR3 contains 15 residues. The germline gives CDR1 SEHNR, CDR2 FQNEAQ (reference sequence). Between the trimmed V and J ends, which lost 4 bases and 0 bases, there was a span of 13 bases. CDR3 sequence reads: CASSSRGDLSYEQYF. The DNA for the CDR3 is TGTGCCAGCAGCTCTAGGGGGGACCTCTCCTACGAGCAGTACTTC.

The chain joins TRBV2 to TRBJ2-7; weak D call: TRBD1 (6 bases). CDR3 length equals 13 residues. Germline CDR1 and CDR2: SNHLY and FYNNEI. V dropped 7 bases and J dropped 3 bases, with 13 bases sitting between them. CDR3 residues: CASILQGNYEQYF. In nucleotides, the CDR3 is TGTGCCAGCATTCTACAGGGAAACTACGAGCAGTACTTC. The full variable domain, with the rest looked up from reference TRBV2 and TRBJ2-7, is EPEVTQTPSHQVTQMGQEVILRCVPISNHLYFYWYRQILGQKVEFLVSFYNNEISEKSEIFDDQFSVERPDGSNFTLKIRSTKLEDSAMYFCASILQGNYEQYFGPGTRLTVT.

J is TRBJ2-3 and V is TRBV7-9, with no clear D. Germline CDR1 is SEHNR and CDR2 is FQNEAQ (reference sequence). The CDR3 contains 13 residues. V dropped 5 bases and J dropped 8 bases, with 14 bases sitting between them. Written as DNA, the CDR3 is TGTGCCAGCAGCGCCGCGGCAGTCCTTACGCAGTATTTT. Residues: CASSAAAVLTQYF.

The rearrangement links TRBV6-5 to TRBJ1-4; TRBD1 is a possible D gene (5 bases). Germline lookup yields CDR1 MNHEY and CDR2 SVGAGI. The CDR3 length is 15 residues. V was shortened by 4 bases and J by 7 bases, with 16 bases between the two germline ends. CDR3 DNA sequence: TGTGCCAGCAGTTTCTCCCCCTCTGGGGGTGAAAAACTGTTTTTT. It yields the protein CASSFSPSGGEKLFF.

This chain links TRBV6-2 or TRBV6-3 with TRBJ1-2; TRBD1 aligns across 8 bases. CDR3 size: 12 residues. Germline lookup yields CDR1 MNHEY and CDR2 SVGEGT. Unmatched junction bases numbered 3, after V lost 2 bases and J lost 10 bases. The CDR3, as DNA: TGTGCCAGCAGTTACGGGACAGGACTCTACACCTTC. Translation: CASSYGTGLYTF.

The chain employs TRBV9 and TRBJ2-7, with D unresolved. The germline CDR1 and CDR2 sequences are SGDLS and YYNGEE. The V gene lost 1 base and the J gene lost 3 bases, with 8 bases spanning the gap. The CDR3 runs 13 residues. The CDR3 coding sequence is TGTGCCAGCAGCGTACATTGGGACTACGAGCAGTACTTC. It encodes CASSVHWDYEQYF.

J is TRBJ2-1 and V is TRBV3-1; D is perhaps TRBD2 (5 bases). Trimming took 1 base from V and 9 from J, leaving 7 bases between them. CDR1 is LGHDT, CDR2 YNNKEL, per germline (reference sequence). CDR3 length: 12 residues. The CDR3 loop reads CASSQGSGEQFF. The CDR3 DNA reads TGTGCCAGCAGCCAAGGGAGCGGTGAGCAGTTCTTC.

The chain carries TRBV18 and TRBJ2-3; D gene unclear. Deletions cut 3 bases from V and 0 bases from J, with 10 bases between. Per the germline V gene, CDR1 is KGHSH and CDR2 is LQKENI. This CDR3 contains 15 residues. CDR3 region: CASSPTLTSTDTQYF. The CDR3 coding sequence is TGTGCCAGCTCACCTACCCTAACGAGCACAGATACGCAGTATTTT.

The J gene is TRBJ1-2, the V gene TRBV7-6; no clear D. Looked up from germline, CDR1 is SGHVS and CDR2 is FNYEAQ. The CDR3 sequence is 12 residues long. V dropped 5 bases and J dropped 5 bases, with 9 bases sitting between them. The CDR3 nucleotides read TGTGCCAGCAGCCCTCCGGGGTATGGCTACACCTTC. Amino acids: CASSPPGYGYTF.

The chain combines TRBV7-8 with TRBJ1-4; 8 bases fit TRBD1. CDR3 length equals 14 residues. Trimming cost V 5 bases and J 7 bases; bases outside gene matches: 6. Germline CDR1 SGHVS, CDR2 FQNEAQ. The CDR3 loop reads CASSPRGRVEKLFF. CDR3 bases: TGTGCCAGCAGCCCCAGGGGGCGGGTTGAAAAACTGTTTTTT.

The sample holds one count of this clonotype. This chain uses TRBV28 with TRBJ2-1; either TRBD1 or TRBD2 may fit D (7 bases each). CDR1 is MDHEN and CDR2 is SYDVKM in the germline V gene. CDR3 size: 15 residues. Trimming shortened V by 6 bases and J by 7 bases, and 19 bases separated the two germline ends. The CDR3 DNA is TGTGCCAGCAGCTCCCAGGGGGGGTTCAATAATGAGCAGTTCTTC. Translation: CASSSQGGFNNEQFF. The full variable domain, rest sourced from reference TRBV28 and TRBJ2-1, is DVKVTQSSRYLVKRTGEKVFLECVQDMDHENMFWYRQDPGLGLRLIYFSYDVKMKEKGDIPEGYSVSREKKERFSLILESASTNQTSMYLCASSSQGGFNNEQFFGPGTRLTVL.

This chain uses TRBV6-1 with TRBJ2-7; possible D gene TRBD2, 5 bases. The V and J ends lost 5 bases and 2 bases respectively, with 19 bases between them. Germline values: CDR1 MNHNS, CDR2 SASEGT. The CDR3 is 16 amino acids. DNA of the CDR3: TGTGCCAGCAGTAGCCTAGATGGAGGTGATCCCTACGAGCAGTACTTC. Protein product: CASSSLDGGDPYEQYF.

The chain recombines TRBV6-5 with TRBJ2-2, with unresolved D. The CDR3 consists of 15 residues. Trimming left V 5 bases short and J 2 bases short, with 12 bases between. Germline-derived CDR1 and CDR2 are MNHEY and SVGAGI. The CDR3 coding sequence is TGTGCCAGCAGTACCGGTCCCCTAAACACCGGGGAGCTGTTTTTT. It yields the protein CASSTGPLNTGELFF.

This clonotype has a single count. This sequence joins TRBV3-1 and TRBJ2-3; 13 bases are a match to TRBD2. Germline assignment: CDR1 LGHDT and CDR2 YNNKEL (reference sequence). CDR3 length: 18 residues. With 1 base clipped from V and 0 bases from J, the junction kept 4 bases outside the gene matches. DNA for the CDR3: TGTGCCAGCAGCCAAGGACTAGCGGGAGGATCTAGCACAGATACGCAGTATTTT. It yields the protein CASSQGLAGGSSTDTQYF.

V is TRBV7-2 and J is TRBJ2-1; 11 bases map to TRBD2. The CDR3 totals 17 residues. Germline V gene sequence: CDR1 SGHTA, CDR2 FQGNSA. Trimming took 1 base from V and 9 from J; bases not matched to a gene: 11. CDR3 DNA: TGTGCCAGCAGCTTAGGTGGTAGCGGGAGGGGAAGGGGTGAGCAGTTCTTC. This codes for CASSLGGSGRGRGEQFF.

This chain links TRBV30 with TRBJ1-4, with D uncertain. Trimming shortened V by 2 bases and J by 7 bases, and 17 bases separated the two germline ends. The V gene's germline CDR1 is GTSNPN and CDR2 SVGIG (reference sequence). The CDR3 loop spans 15 amino acids. The CDR3 protein is CAWSRSQAGSEKLFF. As DNA, the CDR3 is TGTGCCTGGAGTAGGTCCCAGGCGGGAAGTGAAAAACTGTTTTTT.

V is TRBV30 and J is TRBJ1-1; maybe TRBD1 (5 bases). The CDR3 has 13 residues. Germline CDR1 reads GTSNPN; CDR2 reads SVGIG (reference sequence). V was clipped by 4 bases and J by 3 bases, with 12 bases between them. This chain's CDR3 is CAWKIGVHTEAFF. CDR3 nucleotides: TGTGCCTGGAAAATAGGGGTGCACACTGAAGCTTTCTTT.

The rearrangement joins TRBV7-2 to TRBJ1-4; D might be TRBD1 (5 bases). The germline V and J ends were trimmed by 6 bases and 4 bases, with 9 bases remaining between them. This CDR3 region has 13 residues. Germline CDR1 and CDR2: SGHTA and FQGNSA. DNA for the CDR3: TGTGCCAGCAGTGTCGACAGTAATGAAAAACTGTTTTTT. Translation gives CASSVDSNEKLFF.

The rearrangement uses TRBV13 and TRBJ2-7, with unresolved D. Germline V gene lookup returns CDR1 PRHDT and CDR2 FYEKMQ (reference sequence). The CDR3 is 12 residues long. The V and J ends lost 3 bases and 7 bases respectively, with 10 bases between them. DNA of the CDR3: TGTGCCAGCAGCTTTGGCGTGGGAGAGCAGTACTTC. It codes for CASSFGVGEQYF. Full variable domain (outside the CDR3, taken from reference TRBV13 and TRBJ2-7): AAGVIQSPRHLIKEKRETATLKCYPIPRHDTVYWYQQGPGQDPQFLISFYEKMQSDKGSIPDRFSAQQFSDYHSELNMSSLELGDSALYFCASSFGVGEQYFGPGTRLTVT.